The sequence of this TCR beta chain was determined in a study of CD8+ T cells in alopecia areata. Trimming pared 3 bases from V and 5 bases from J, leaving 13 bases between. This CDR3 is built from 15 residues. Germline values: CDR1 MGHRA, CDR2 YSYEKL. Treatment indicated: oral pan-JAK inhibitor, 5-10 mg twice daily. cDNA serving as the sequencing template came from extracted, reverse transcribed RNA. The table came from immunoSEQ multiplex PCR; TCRdb's copy has only in-frame clones and leaves some out. The table records about 140,000 clones, around 86% of them present only once. The V gene is TRBV4-1, the J gene TRBJ2-2; D not certain. Source: CD8+ T cells sorted from blood, taken at week 4, from a patient treated with tofacitinib. This TCR derives from a human donor with alopecia areata. CDR3 DNA sequence: TGCGCCAGCAGCCAGAAACCATGGGAAACCGGGGAGCTGTTTTTT. Translation: CASSQKPWETGELFF.